This T cell receptor (beta chain) was sequenced during a study of patients and donors after allogeneic stem cell transplantation. Using its own MiXCR run on the RT-PCR reads, TCRdb lists one record per CDR3 protein. The sample contains about 200,000 distinct CDR3 sequences, less than 45% of which appear only once. CDR1 and CDR2 from the germline V gene are LGHNA and YSLEER. CDR3 size: 13 residues. Trimming removed 6 bases from V and 7 bases from J, with 16 bases in between. The chain recombines TRBV4-3 with TRBJ2-7; D is perhaps TRBD2 (6 bases). Input material: blood, either unsorted or a sorted T cell fraction (not recorded which). The clonotype was recovered from a human donor who was either an allogeneic HSCT recipient or a stem cell or donor lymphocyte infusion donor (not recorded which). It is not recorded whose cells these are; they may come from a transplant donor. The CDR3 nucleotides read TGCGCCAGCAGGGGTGACGAAGGGACTGAGCAGTACTTC. Its translation is CASRGDEGTEQYF.